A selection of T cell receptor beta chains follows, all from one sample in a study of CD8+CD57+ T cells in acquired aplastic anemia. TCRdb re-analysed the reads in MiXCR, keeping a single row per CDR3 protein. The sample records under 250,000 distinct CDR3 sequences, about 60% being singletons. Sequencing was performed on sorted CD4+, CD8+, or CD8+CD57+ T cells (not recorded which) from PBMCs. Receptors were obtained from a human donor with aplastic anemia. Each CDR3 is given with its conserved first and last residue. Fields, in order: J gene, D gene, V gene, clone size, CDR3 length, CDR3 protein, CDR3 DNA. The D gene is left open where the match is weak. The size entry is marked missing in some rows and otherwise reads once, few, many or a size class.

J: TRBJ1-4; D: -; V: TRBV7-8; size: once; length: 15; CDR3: CASSPRGVTNEKLFF; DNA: TGTGCCAGCAGCCCACGGGGGGTAACTAATGAAAAACTGTTTTTT
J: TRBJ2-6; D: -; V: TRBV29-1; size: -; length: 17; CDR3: CSVDNPGLNSGANVLTF; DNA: TGCAGCGTTGATAACCCCGGATTGAACTCTGGGGCCAACGTCCTGACTTTC
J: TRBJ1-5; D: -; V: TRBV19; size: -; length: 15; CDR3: CASSIWRVRNQPQHF; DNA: TGTGCCAGTAGTATTTGGAGGGTCCGAAATCAGCCCCAGCATTTT
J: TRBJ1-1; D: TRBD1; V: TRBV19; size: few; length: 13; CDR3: CASTGQGLTEAFF; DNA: TGTGCCAGTACTGGACAGGGACTCACTGAAGCTTTCTTT
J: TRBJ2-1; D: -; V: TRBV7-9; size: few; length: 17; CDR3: CASSLRTFQPSADEQFF; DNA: TGTGCCAGCAGCTTACGTACATTCCAGCCTTCAGCGGATGAGCAGTTCTTC
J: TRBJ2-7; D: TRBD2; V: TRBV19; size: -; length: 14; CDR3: CASSPGLEFGEQYF; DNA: TGTGCCAGTAGCCCGGGACTAGAATTCGGCGAGCAGTACTTC
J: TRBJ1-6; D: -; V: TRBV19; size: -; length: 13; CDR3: CASSPLYDSPLHF; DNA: TGTGCCAGTAGTCCATTGTATGATTCACCCCTCCACTTT
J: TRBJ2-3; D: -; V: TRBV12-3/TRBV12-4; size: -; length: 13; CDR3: CASSFRTWDTQYF; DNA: TGTGCCAGCAGTTTCCGTACTTGGGATACGCAGTATTTT
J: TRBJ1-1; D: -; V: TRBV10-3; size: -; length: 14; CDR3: CAISESVWNTEAFF; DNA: TGTGCCATCAGTGAGTCGGTTTGGAACACTGAAGCTTTCTTT
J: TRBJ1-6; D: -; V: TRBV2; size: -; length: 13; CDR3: CASRGSQNSPLHF; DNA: TGTGCCAGCCGGGGGAGCCAAAATTCACCCCTCCACTTT
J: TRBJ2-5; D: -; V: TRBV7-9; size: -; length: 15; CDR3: CASSLGGADQETQYF; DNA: TGTGCCAGCAGCTTAGGAGGAGCAGACCAAGAGACCCAGTACTTC
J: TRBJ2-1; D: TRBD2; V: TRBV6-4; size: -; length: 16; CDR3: CASSDSGLAKGDEQFF; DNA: TGTGCCAGCAGTGACTCGGGACTAGCCAAAGGTGATGAGCAGTTCTTC
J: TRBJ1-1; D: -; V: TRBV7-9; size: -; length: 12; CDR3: CASSFGHTEAFF; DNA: TGTGCCAGCAGCTTCGGACACACTGAAGCTTTCTTT
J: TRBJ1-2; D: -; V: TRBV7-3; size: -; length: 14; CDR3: CASSLAPSLDGYTF; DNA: TGTGCCAGCAGCTTAGCGCCCTCGCTGGATGGCTACACCTTC
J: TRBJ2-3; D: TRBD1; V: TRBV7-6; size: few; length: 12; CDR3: CASSSRQGTQYF; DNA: TGTGCCAGCAGCTCCCGACAGGGTACGCAGTATTTT
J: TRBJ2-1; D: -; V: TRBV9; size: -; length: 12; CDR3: CASSPQTGEQFF; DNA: TGTGCCAGCAGCCCCCAGACCGGTGAGCAGTTCTTC
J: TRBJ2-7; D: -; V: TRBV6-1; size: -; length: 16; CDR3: CASSLVGDTRTYEQYF; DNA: TGTGCCAGCAGCTTAGTTGGAGACACTAGAACCTACGAGCAGTACTTC
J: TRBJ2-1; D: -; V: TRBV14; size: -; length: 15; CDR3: CASSQASGGGNEQFF; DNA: TGTGCCAGCAGCCAAGCCAGTGGAGGAGGAAATGAGCAGTTCTTC
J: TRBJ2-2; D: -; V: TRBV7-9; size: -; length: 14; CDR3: CASSDNSRSGELFF; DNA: TGTGCCAGCAGCGACAACTCTAGGTCCGGGGAGCTGTTTTTT
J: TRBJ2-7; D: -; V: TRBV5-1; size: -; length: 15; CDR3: CASSLQGNRLYEQYF; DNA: TGCGCCAGCAGCTTGCAAGGAAACAGACTCTACGAGCAGTACTTC
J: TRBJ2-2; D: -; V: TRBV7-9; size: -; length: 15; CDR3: CASSDTGLNTGELFF; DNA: TGTGCCAGCAGCGATACAGGGCTTAACACCGGGGAGCTGTTTTTT
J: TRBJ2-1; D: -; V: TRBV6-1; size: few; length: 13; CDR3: CASSLQADNEQFF; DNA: TGTGCCAGCAGCCTGCAAGCGGACAATGAGCAGTTCTTC
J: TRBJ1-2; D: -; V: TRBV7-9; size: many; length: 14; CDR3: CASSATGTVYGYTF; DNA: TGTGCCAGCAGCGCGACCGGGACGGTCTATGGCTACACCTTC
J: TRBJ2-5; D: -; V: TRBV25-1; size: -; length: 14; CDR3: CASSEYRVGETQYF; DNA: TGTGCCAGCAGTGAATACAGGGTCGGGGAGACCCAGTACTTC
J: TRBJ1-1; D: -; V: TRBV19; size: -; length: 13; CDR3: CASRPEGGTEAFF; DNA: TGTGCCAGTAGACCGGAGGGGGGCACTGAAGCTTTCTTT
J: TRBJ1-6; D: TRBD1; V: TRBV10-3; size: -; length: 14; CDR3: CAISGTGGKSPLHF; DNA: TGTGCCATCAGTGGGACAGGGGGCAAATCACCCCTCCACTTT